The rows below give T cell receptor beta chains drawn from one sample of a study of Ad26.COV2.S vaccination and SARS-CoV-2 variants. Libraries were prepared by immunoSEQ multiplex PCR; TCRdb keeps only in-frame clonotypes and omits some of them. In the table there are about 280,000 clones, more than 70% of which are singletons. The material was peripheral blood, obtained in a trial of Ad26.COV2.S vaccine versus placebo. All receptors derive from a person between 18 and 65 years old who received the Ad26.COV2.S COVID-19 vaccine or a placebo. Each CDR3 is given with its conserved first and last residue. D genes are given only for firm matches. Size values are once, few and many counts, or a class for expanded clones, and some rows have none.

.,TRBV7-6,TRBJ2-4,.,TGTGCCAGCAGCTTAGGTCCGGGGGCAGAGACGATAGCCAAAAACATTCAGTACTTC,CASSLGPGAETIAKNIQYF
TRBD1,TRBV10-3,TRBJ2-7,few,TGTGCCACCGGGACAGCCTCCTACGAGCAGTACTTC,CATGTASYEQYF
.,TRBV13,TRBJ1-4,.,TGTGCCAGCAGCCGTATGGTAGACGTTACGGGGAAACTGTTTTTT,CASSRMVDVTGKLFF
.,TRBV7-8,TRBJ1-1,.,TGTGCCAGCAGCTTGGGGGCGAACACTGAAGCTTTCTTT,CASSLGANTEAFF
.,TRBV6-5,TRBJ2-7,.,TGTGCCAGCACGGGGGGCCGATCCTACGAGCAGTACTTC,CASTGGRSYEQYF
TRBD1,TRBV30,TRBJ2-7,.,TGTGCCTGGAGTGTGGGGACAGGGGCCTTCTACGAGCAGTACTTC,CAWSVGTGAFYEQYF
.,TRBV30,TRBJ1-3,.,TGTGCCTGGAGTACCGGGAGCTCTGGAAACACCATATATTTT,CAWSTGSSGNTIYF
TRBD2,TRBV7-9,TRBJ2-5,.,TGTGCCAGCAGCTTATTGACTAGCCCCCAAGAGACCCAGTACTTC,CASSLLTSPQETQYF
.,TRBV18,TRBJ1-6,.,TGTGCCAGCTCCCCAACCTTACTAGCCCCGTCACCCCTCCACTTT,CASSPTLLAPSPLHF
.,TRBV29-1,TRBJ1-1,.,TGCAGCGTTGAAAAAGGTTGGGGATTAGGGGAAGCTTTCTTT,CSVEKGWGLGEAFF
TRBD2,TRBV5-1,TRBJ2-5,.,TGCGCCAGCAGCTATCGACTAGCGGGAGGGCGGGAGACCCAGTACTTC,CASSYRLAGGRETQYF
.,TRBV5-6,TRBJ1-2,.,TGTGCCAGCAGCTTGGGCCGCAGTACTGGCTACACCTTC,CASSLGRSTGYTF
.,TRBV4-3,TRBJ1-5,.,TGCGCCAGCAGCCAAGAACCGGGTTCGCATCAGCCCCAGCATTTT,CASSQEPGSHQPQHF
.,TRBV27,TRBJ2-7,.,TGTGCCAGCAGTTCCAATCGGGACCGGGGGATCTACGAGCAGTACTTC,CASSSNRDRGIYEQYF
TRBD1,TRBV9,TRBJ2-6,.,TGTGCCAGCAGCCAAATTACAGGGGTTGGGGCCAACGTCCTGACTTTC,CASSQITGVGANVLTF
.,TRBV2,TRBJ2-2,.,TGTGCCAGCAGTGATAGTCTGGGACTTAACACCGGGGAGCTGTTTTTT,CASSDSLGLNTGELFF
TRBD1,TRBV28,TRBJ2-4,.,TGTGCCAGCAGACAGGGGGGAGTAGAAAACATTCAGTACTTC,CASRQGGVENIQYF
TRBD1,TRBV7-9,TRBJ2-3,.,TGTGCCAGCAGCTACGGGACAGGGGGCCCAGATACGCAGTATTTT,CASSYGTGGPDTQYF
.,TRBV7-9,TRBJ1-1,.,TGTGCCAGCAGCGCCACAGGGAATATGAACACTGAAGCTTTCTTT,CASSATGNMNTEAFF
.,TRBV12-3/TRBV12-4,TRBJ1-2,.,TGTGCCAGCAGTTTAAATTCAGGGGCCGGCTACACCTTC,CASSLNSGAGYTF
.,TRBV30,TRBJ1-5,.,TGTGCCTGGAGTGCCACTAGCAATCAGCCCCAGCATTTT,CAWSATSNQPQHF
.,TRBV6-2/TRBV6-3,TRBJ1-4,.,TGTGCCAGCAGTTACGCCGGGACCAGGACTAATGAAAAACTGTTTTTT,CASSYAGTRTNEKLFF
.,TRBV7-9,TRBJ1-2,.,TGTGCCAGCAGCTCCTCCGCTAACTATGGCTACACCTTC,CASSSSANYGYTF
.,TRBV18,TRBJ2-7,.,TGTGCCAGCTCACCGCCTACCAGGGCCTCCTACGAGCAGTACTTC,CASSPPTRASYEQYF
TRBD2,TRBV4-1,TRBJ2-5,.,TGCGCCAGCAGCCCCGGTCACGAGGGGACTAGAGACGATAAAGAGACCCAGTACTTC,CASSPGHEGTRDDKETQYF
TRBD1,TRBV19,TRBJ1-2,.,TGTGCCAGTCGCAACCCACAGGGGACTAACTATGGCTACACCTTC,CASRNPQGTNYGYTF
.,TRBV27,TRBJ1-2,.,TGTGCCAGCAGTTATTCGAGCTACTATGGCTACACCTTC,CASSYSSYYGYTF
.,TRBV11-3,TRBJ2-2,once,TGTGCCAGCAGCTTAGTGGCGGGGAGAAGCACCGGGGAGCTGTTTTTT,CASSLVAGRSTGELFF
TRBD1,TRBV6-5,TRBJ1-1,.,TGTGCCAGCAGTCCGGGACAGGGGTGGGACACTGAAGCTTTCTTT,CASSPGQGWDTEAFF
TRBD1,TRBV12-3/TRBV12-4,TRBJ1-1,.,TGTGCCAGCAGCCGAACCGGGACAGGGGTGGCTTTCTTT,CASSRTGTGVAFF
TRBD2,TRBV10-3,TRBJ2-5,.,TGTGCCATCAGTGACGGGACTAGCCCCGAGACCCAGTACTTC,CAISDGTSPETQYF
TRBD1,TRBV5-1,TRBJ1-3,.,TGCGCCAGCAGCTCGGTCGGGGACAGAGGAAACACCATATATTTT,CASSSVGDRGNTIYF
TRBD2,TRBV18,TRBJ2-7,.,TGTGCCAGCTCAGGAGGAGCGGGAGCCTACGAGCAGTACTTC,CASSGGAGAYEQYF
.,TRBV3-1/TRBV3-2,TRBJ1-6,.,TGTGCCAGCAGCCAAGTGGCCCGGGGGCCCCTCCACTTT,CASSQVARGPLHF
TRBD2,TRBV18,TRBJ2-1,.,TGTGCCAGCTCACAGCGGGAGGGCCGCAATGAGCAGTTCTTC,CASSQREGRNEQFF
.,TRBV4-1,TRBJ2-7,.,TGCGCCAGCAGCCTCGAAGCTCCCTCCTACGAGCAGTACTTC,CASSLEAPSYEQYF
.,TRBV5-1,TRBJ2-7,.,TGCGCCAGCAGCTTGGCCGGGCAGGGTGAAACCGCCAGTCGCTTC,CASSLAGQGETASRF
.,TRBV5-6,TRBJ1-3,.,TGTGCCAGCAGCTTGGCCGGTGGAAACACCATATATTTT,CASSLAGGNTIYF
TRBD2,TRBV20-1,TRBJ2-6,once,TGCAGTGCTAGTGCCGGGAGGGCTGGGGCCAACGTCCTGACTTTC,CSASAGRAGANVLTF
.,TRBV27,TRBJ2-2,.,TGTGCCAGCAGTTTATCCCGGCCCGGGGAGCTGTTTTTT,CASSLSRPGELFF
.,TRBV7-2,TRBJ1-1,.,TGTGCCAGCAGCCCCCGGCGGGTAGTAAACACTGAAGCTTTCTTT,CASSPRRVVNTEAFF
.,TRBV6-2/TRBV6-3,TRBJ1-3,.,TGTGCCAGCAGTTACGAGGGCAGCTCTGGAAACACCATATATTTT,CASSYEGSSGNTIYF
.,TRBV20-1,TRBJ2-3,.,TGCAGTGCCTATACCACAGATACGCAGTATTTT,CSAYTTDTQYF
.,TRBV9,TRBJ2-1,.,TGTGCCAGCAGCGCCCCGGTGGTAGCGACCTACAATGAGCAGTTCTTC,CASSAPVVATYNEQFF
TRBD2,TRBV9,TRBJ2-1,.,TGTGCCAGCAGCGAGGGACTAGCGGGAGGGCCTAAGTTCTTC,CASSEGLAGGPKFF
.,TRBV4-3,TRBJ1-1,.,TGCGCCAGCAGCCAATTTAAGGGTTATACTGAAGCTTTCTTT,CASSQFKGYTEAFF
.,TRBV27,TRBJ1-1,.,TGTGCCAGCAGTTTCCGGGGGTACACTGAAGCTTTCTTT,CASSFRGYTEAFF
TRBD1,TRBV27,TRBJ2-7,.,TGTGCCAGCAACCGACAGGGTCCACACTACGAGCAGTACTTC,CASNRQGPHYEQYF
.,TRBV9,TRBJ1-3,.,TGTGCCAGCAGCGTAGATTCGGGCTCTGGAAACACCATATATTTT,CASSVDSGSGNTIYF
.,TRBV7-3,TRBJ2-5,.,TGTGCCAGCAGCTTGGGGGTGTTCGGGGGAGAGACCCAGTACTTC,CASSLGVFGGETQYF
.,TRBV15,TRBJ1-2,.,TGTGCCACCAGCAGGTGGACGGACTATGGCTACACCTTC,CATSRWTDYGYTF
.,TRBV2,TRBJ2-7,.,TGTGCCAGCAGTGAAGAAGTGGGGTCAGGTTGGTACTTC,CASSEEVGSGWYF
.,TRBV4-3,TRBJ2-3,once,TGCGCCAGCAGCCAACGACTGGTCGGGGGCGGGGGCGGAACAGATACGCAGTATTTT,CASSQRLVGGGGGTDTQYF
.,TRBV5-6,TRBJ1-1,.,TGTGCCAGCACGGGGACGGCTTACACTGAAGCTTTCTTT,CASTGTAYTEAFF
TRBD1,TRBV7-8,TRBJ1-5,few,TGTGCCAGCAGCTTATTCGGGACAGTCGCTCAGCCCCAGCATTTT,CASSLFGTVAQPQHF
.,TRBV14,TRBJ1-3,.,TGTGCCAGCAGCTCAGTCAGAATCGGAAACACCATATATTTT,CASSSVRIGNTIYF